This T cell receptor (beta chain) was sequenced during a study of blood T cells in healthy people across ages. Study-wide findings and caveats: Roughly linear declines in TCR beta diversity per million T cells occurred with age. Donor CMV status, an unknown factor, possibly confounded changes in expanded clonotypes.

Each donor had around 11 milliliters of peripheral blood drawn. The CDR3 is made up of 13 amino acids. Germline CDR1 SGHTA, CDR2 FQGNSA. V lost 5 bases and J lost 6; bases outside the gene matches: 4. Sample-barcoded 5' priming and a J-beta primer mix drove a second PCR of roughly 6 to 12 cycles. Sequencing of every sample gave 2.5 million or more CDR3-containing paired-end reads. TCRdb independently ran MiXCR on the 5' RACE reads; one entry per CDR3 protein. Of around 900,000 distinct CDR3 sequences in the sample, about 28% were seen once. This clonotype occurred many times. Its target is not known. Input material: blood. The TCR was taken from a woman aged 80 or older in good health. The chain carries TRBV7-2 and TRBJ2-3; 8 bases line up with TRBD1. CDR3 loop: CASSGRQGDTQYF. The CDR3 DNA reads TGTGCCAGCAGCGGCCGACAGGGGGATACGCAGTATTTT.